This T cell receptor (beta chain) came from a study of CD8+ T cells in alopecia areata. Study background: Twice daily, treated patients received 5 to 10 mg of oral tofacitinib. General study findings and limits: Lesional scalp exceeded normal scalp in clonality, especially in alopecia totalis/universalis. The study also sequences resident alphabeta T cells of normal skin in scalp samples.

Regarding this clone: Its antigen is as yet unknown.

Germline values: CDR1 SGHNT, CDR2 YYREEE (reference sequence). The CDR3 contains 15 residues. With 0 bases removed from V and 6 bases from J, the gap between germline ends came to 13 bases. It was cDNA, reverse transcribed from extracted RNA, that served as the sequencing template. Profiling relied on immunoSEQ multiplex PCR, and the TCRdb table lists in-frame clones only, not all of them. The profile covers 120,000 to 150,000 clones, with over 70% appearing a single time and about 15% taken by the ten largest. PBMCs, the starting material, were the source of sorted CD4+ and CD8+ T cells. The chain joins TRBV5-4 to TRBJ2-1; maybe TRBD2 (6 bases). This clonotype originated in a human donor with alopecia areata. This specimen was CD8+ T cells sorted from blood, taken at week 0. The CDR3 bases are TGTGCCAGCAGCTTGGAGGAGGGTTCGGGCAATGAGCAGTTCTTC. Protein: CASSLEEGSGNEQFF.